The 20 T cell receptor beta chains below come from one sample, sequenced in a study of blood T cell repertoires in COVID-19. This table comes from immunoSEQ multiplex PCR, and its TCRdb copy is limited to in-frame clones, with some not included. The sample consists of 90,000 to 150,000 clones, roughly 87% of them appearing once. The material sequenced was peripheral blood. The receptors originated from an elderly man with acute or convalescent COVID-19.

The rearrangement uses TRBV13 and TRBJ2-3, with D possibly TRBD1 on 6 matching bases. Germline V gene lookup returns CDR1 PRHDT and CDR2 FYEKMQ (reference sequence). The CDR3 runs to 14 residues. The V and J ends lost 5 bases and 4 bases respectively, with 13 bases between them. CDR3 in amino acids: CASSTRTAPDTQYF. The CDR3, as DNA: TGTGCCAGCAGCACACGGACAGCCCCAGATACGCAGTATTTT.

This clone appeared a few times. The chain links TRBV6-1 to TRBJ1-4, with 9 bases identical to TRBD1. V shed 2 bases, J shed 10 bases, and the junction held 11 bases outside the gene matches. Germline V lookup: CDR1 MNHNS, CDR2 SASEGT. The CDR3 is made up of 16 amino acids. The CDR3 DNA reads as TGTGCCAGCAGTGAACCCCCCGGGACAGGGAACGGAAAACTGTTTTTT. This codes for CASSEPPGTGNGKLFF.

The chain employs TRBV28 and TRBJ2-7; 10 bases line up with TRBD2. V lost 3 bases, J lost 3 bases, and 5 bases stayed unmatched. Germline-derived CDR1 and CDR2 are MDHEN and SYDVKM. This CDR3 has 15 amino acids. CDR3 residues: CASSFRASGSYEQYF. The CDR3 nucleotides read TGTGCCAGCAGTTTCCGGGCTAGCGGGAGCTACGAGCAGTACTTC.

In this sample, this clone turned up a few times. The chain combines TRBV4-2 with TRBJ2-7; 9 positions agree with TRBD1. Germline-derived CDR1 and CDR2 are LGHNA and YNFKEQ. V gave up 0 bases and J gave up 1 base; unmatched junction bases: 4. This CDR3 is built from 16 residues. The CDR3 region has the DNA TGTGCCAGCAGCCAAGATGCGGGGACAGGGTCCTACGAGCAGTACTTC. Its protein is CASSQDAGTGSYEQYF.

This rearrangement joins TRBV7-2 to TRBJ2-4; 10 positions agree with TRBD1. The CDR3 contains 16 residues. The germline CDR1 and CDR2 sequences are SGHTA and FQGNSA. The V and J ends lost 4 bases and 2 bases, in that order; junction bases with no gene match: 5. Here the CDR3 reads CASSSPGQGSKNIQYF. The CDR3 nucleotides read TGTGCCAGCAGCTCGCCGGGACAGGGGTCCAAAAACATTCAGTACTTC.

CDR3 in DNA: TGTGCCAGCAGCCCGTCCAGGGGAAACGAGCAGTACTTC. This gives the protein CASSPSRGNEQYF. V gene TRBV7-3 combines with J gene TRBJ2-7; the D gene is possibly TRBD1 (6 bases). CDR1 SGHTA and CDR2 FQGTGA come from the germline V gene. The CDR3 sequence is 13 residues long. V was trimmed by 5 bases and J by 5 bases, leaving 13 bases between them.

This clone was recorded only once. The rearrangement uses TRBV7-6 and TRBJ2-1, with 9 nucleotides matching TRBD1. The CDR3 covers 15 residues. The junction had 7 bases not matched to a gene; V was cut back by 4 bases and J by 6 bases. Germline CDR1 reads SGHVS; CDR2 reads FNYEAQ. The CDR3 sequence: CASSSLTGGINEQFF. CDR3 nucleotides: TGTGCCAGCAGCTCACTGACAGGGGGGATCAATGAGCAGTTCTTC.

The chain couples TRBV28 to TRBJ1-2, with D unresolved. Germline CDR1 is MDHEN and CDR2 is SYDVKM. Trimming cost V 3 bases and J 7 bases, with 9 bases left between them. There are 12 residues in the CDR3. The CDR3 protein is CASSLSAAGYTF. For the CDR3, the DNA is TGTGCCAGCAGTTTGTCTGCGGCTGGCTACACCTTC.

V and J are TRBV12-3 or TRBV12-4 and TRBJ1-2; D unclear. The CDR3 runs 13 residues. Deletions cut 8 bases from V and 3 bases from J, with 13 bases between. The CDR3 region is CASGLSLDYGYTF. The CDR3, as DNA: TGTGCCAGCGGCCTCTCTCTGGACTATGGCTACACCTTC.

The chain recombines TRBV10-3 with TRBJ1-1, with D perhaps matching TRBD1 (5 bases). CDR3 length equals 14 residues. Trimming cost V 8 bases and J 0 bases, with 13 bases left between them. In germline, CDR1 is ENHRY, CDR2 SYGVKD. CDR3: CAIRREGLNTEAFF. CDR3 bases: TGTGCCATCCGCAGGGAGGGGTTGAACACTGAAGCTTTCTTT.

This chain links TRBV5-1 with TRBJ2-3; perhaps TRBD1 as D (6 bases). Germline CDR1 SGHRS, CDR2 YFSETQ. V gave up 5 bases and J gave up 7 bases, with 23 bases separating them. This CDR3 region has 16 residues. The CDR3 DNA sequence: TGCGCCAGCAGTTATCAGGGGTCGGGGTCCGCAAATACGCAGTATTTT. Encoded protein: CASSYQGSGSANTQYF.

The chain couples TRBV13 to TRBJ2-7, with D perhaps TRBD2 (5 bases). The CDR3 contains 15 residues. V was clipped by 5 bases and J by 6 bases, with 20 bases between them. Germline V gene lookup returns CDR1 PRHDT and CDR2 FYEKMQ (reference sequence). This CDR3 reads CASSLREAGNLEQYF. The DNA for the CDR3 is TGTGCCAGCAGCCTCCGGGAAGCTGGGAACCTCGAGCAGTACTTC.

This chain connects TRBV10-2 to TRBJ2-6, with 9 positions matching TRBD1. Unmatched junction bases numbered 9, after V lost 2 bases and J lost 4 bases. Germline V gene sequence: CDR1 WSHSY, CDR2 SAAADI. There are 18 residues in the CDR3. The CDR3 DNA reads TGCGCCAGCAGTGAGCCCCGGGACAGGGCGTCAGGGGCCAACGTCCTGACTTTC. This translates into CASSEPRDRASGANVLTF.

The table lists this clone with a count of one. The chain is built from TRBV5-6 and TRBJ2-3; no definite D call. Germline CDR1 is SGHDT and CDR2 is YYEEEE. V lost 4 bases and J 4 bases, leaving 10 bases between the germline ends. This CDR3 spans 13 amino acids. CDR3 amino acids: CASSTRGADTQYF. In DNA, the CDR3 is TGTGCCAGCAGCACACGAGGCGCAGATACGCAGTATTTT.

The genes are TRBV6-5 and TRBJ1-2; 9 bases map to TRBD1. Trimming removed 2 bases from V and 6 bases from J; junction bases left unmatched: 4. Germline CDR1 MNHEY, CDR2 SVGAGI. The CDR3 runs to 14 residues. CDR3 nucleotides: TGTGCCAGCAGTTACGGACAGGGGACCCATGGCTACACCTTC. It codes for CASSYGQGTHGYTF.

This chain joins TRBV5-1 and TRBJ2-7; 10 bases align to TRBD2. This CDR3 has 15 amino acids. V trimming: 5 bases; J trimming: 2 bases; junction bases outside the gene matches: 7. Germline CDR1 and CDR2: SGHRS and YFSETQ. The CDR3 DNA follows: TGCGCCAGCAGTTATATAGCGGGGGGAACCTACGAGCAGTACTTC. Encoded protein: CASSYIAGGTYEQYF.

V gene TRBV30 combines with J gene TRBJ1-3; 7 nucleotides match TRBD1. CDR3 length: 16 residues. Germline CDR1 and CDR2: GTSNPN and SVGIG (reference sequence). Trimming took 0 bases from V and 1 from J; bases not matched to a gene: 6. The DNA for the CDR3 is TGTGCCTGGAGTGTACAGGGGAGCTTGTCTGGAAACACCATATATTTT. Translation: CAWSVQGSLSGNTIYF.

The V gene is TRBV7-9, the J gene TRBJ1-3; TRBD1 is a possible D gene (5 bases). This CDR3 is built from 18 residues. Germline V gene lookup returns CDR1 SEHNR and CDR2 FQNEAQ (reference sequence). The V end was cut by 1 base, the J end by 4 bases, with 20 bases between. The CDR3 loop is CASSLVAGAGRTGNTIYF. The CDR3 DNA reads as TGTGCCAGCAGCTTAGTGGCCGGGGCGGGGCGAACAGGAAACACCATATATTTT.

This chain joins TRBV19 and TRBJ1-5; 11 bases align to TRBD1. The CDR3 is 14 amino acids. The V and J ends lost 7 bases and 7 bases, in that order; junction bases with no gene match: 6. Looked up from germline, CDR1 is LNHDA and CDR2 is SQIVND (reference sequence). Here the CDR3 reads CASKGQGEEQPQHF. The CDR3 nucleotides read TGTGCCAGTAAGGGACAGGGGGAGGAGCAGCCCCAGCATTTT.

The V gene is TRBV6-2 or TRBV6-3, the J gene TRBJ2-7, with 8 bases aligning to TRBD1. The CDR3 consists of 14 residues. Germline V gives CDR1 MNHEY, CDR2 SVGEGT. J gave up 1 base and V 6 bases, and 5 bases lay outside the gene matches. The CDR3 is CASSWTGPSYEQYF. The CDR3, as DNA: TGTGCCAGCAGCTGGACAGGGCCATCCTACGAGCAGTACTTC.